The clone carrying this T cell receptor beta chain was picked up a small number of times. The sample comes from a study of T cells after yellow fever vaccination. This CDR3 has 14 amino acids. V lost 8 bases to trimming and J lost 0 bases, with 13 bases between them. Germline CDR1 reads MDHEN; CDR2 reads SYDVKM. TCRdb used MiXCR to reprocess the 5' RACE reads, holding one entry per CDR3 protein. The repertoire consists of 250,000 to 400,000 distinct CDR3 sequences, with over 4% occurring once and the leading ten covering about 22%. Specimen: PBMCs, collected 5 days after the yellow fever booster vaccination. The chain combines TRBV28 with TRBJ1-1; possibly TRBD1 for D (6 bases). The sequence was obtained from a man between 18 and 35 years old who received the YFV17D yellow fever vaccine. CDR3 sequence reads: CASGGTHMNTEAFF. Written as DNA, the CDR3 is TGTGCCAGCGGAGGGACACACATGAACACTGAAGCTTTCTTT.